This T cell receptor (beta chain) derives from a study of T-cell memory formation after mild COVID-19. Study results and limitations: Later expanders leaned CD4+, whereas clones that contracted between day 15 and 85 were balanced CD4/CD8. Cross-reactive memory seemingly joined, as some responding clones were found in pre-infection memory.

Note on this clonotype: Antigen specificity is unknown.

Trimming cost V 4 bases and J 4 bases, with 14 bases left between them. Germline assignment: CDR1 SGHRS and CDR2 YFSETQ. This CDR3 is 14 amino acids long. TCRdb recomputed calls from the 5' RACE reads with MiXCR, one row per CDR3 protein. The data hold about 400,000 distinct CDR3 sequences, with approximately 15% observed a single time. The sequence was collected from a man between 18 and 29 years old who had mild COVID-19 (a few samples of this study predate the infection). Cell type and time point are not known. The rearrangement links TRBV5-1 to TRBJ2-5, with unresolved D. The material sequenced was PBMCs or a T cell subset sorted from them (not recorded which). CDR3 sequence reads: CASSLQEGRETQYF. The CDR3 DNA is TGCGCCAGCAGCCTCCAGGAAGGCCGAGAGACCCAGTACTTC. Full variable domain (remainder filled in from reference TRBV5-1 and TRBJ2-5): KAGVTQTPRYLIKTRGQQVTLSCSPISGHRSVSWYQQTPGQGLQFLFEYFSETQRNKGNFPGRFSGRQFSNSRSEMNVSTLELGDSALYLCASSLQEGRETQYFGPGTRLLVL.